The following is a TCR beta chain sequence with its context. As yet, its antigen is unknown. The V gene's germline CDR1 is SGHDN and CDR2 FVKESK. This CDR3 is built from 15 residues. V was clipped by 0 bases and J by 4 bases, with 12 bases between them. This sample stems from a study of shared clonotypes between healthy human individuals. Study-wide points: Clonotypes shared by all four donors outscored non-shared clonotypes in generation probability.

CD45RO-negative cells were positively selected for CCR7, leaving out terminally differentiated effector memory CD45RA+ cells. Profiling relied on immunoSEQ multiplex PCR, and the TCRdb table lists in-frame clones only, not all of them. The sample has about 2.1 million clones, roughly 93% seen once. The specimen was naive CD8+ T cells from PBMCs. This sequence originates from a man between 18 and 35 years old in good health. Some clones in this sample may be carry-over from other donors' samples. The V gene is TRBV14, the J gene TRBJ1-2, with D uncertain. The CDR3 DNA follows: TGTGCCAGCAGCCAAGAGGCTCGAGCCCTCTATGGCTACACCTTC. It is translated as CASSQEARALYGYTF.